This paragraph reports one TCR beta chain. It has no known antigen specificity. Base qualities are missing; no much larger clone stands one base away. The data derive from a study of blood T cell repertoires in COVID-19 (dated by TCRdb to the early 2020s). General notes on the study: Samples from collaborators originated in the United States, Italy and Spain and spanned both the acute and convalescent phases of COVID-19. The samples were drawn from the first 160 participants of the ongoing ImmuneRACE study and from under 1,500 subjects provided by 6 global collaborators. A freely available public database, intended as a resource for researchers studying the immune response to SARS-CoV-2, is where the repertoires were released. The prospective study material was composed of cDNA or gDNA derived from T cells, B-cell-depleted T cells, or PBMCs. Subjects who had been exposed to COVID-19, were actively infected with it, or had recovered from it provided the deeply sampled blood TCRbeta repertoires that made up the dataset. Nearly every sample came with metadata listing a de-identified subject ID, COVID-19 status, age in years and sex. Where HLA class I and class II types were available, the types were taken from metadata supplied by the sample provider, not from assay-based typing.

TCRbeta CDR3 regions were amplified from genomic DNA by means of the immunoSEQ Assay, a bias-controlled multiplex PCR. In the original analysis: Within the assay, amplification of reference gene primers was used to estimate how many nucleated cells each sample contained. To quantify the absolute abundance of each unique TCRbeta CDR3 rearrangement, sequence reads were collapsed and filtered. Productive Simpson clonality was computed per sample as the square root of Simpson's diversity index over productive rearrangements. As stored in TCRdb, this immuneACCESS dataset retains in-frame rearrangements with V and J assigned. A fraction of the clones does not appear; measured against another copy, unresolved V genes explain less than half of the discrepancy, and the remainder lacks a known reason. The V and J calls and clone size were taken over from that table, and D and trimming were inferred from the DNA. This sample lists 15,000 to 20,000 clones; 75% to 90% were detected once. The ten top clones hold around 7.7% of the sample.

For this chain, trimming is 6 bases at the V end and 6 bases at the J end, and the number of junction bases without a gene match is 10. The germline V gene specifies SGHRS as CDR1 and YFSETQ as CDR2. Counted from cysteine to phenylalanine, this CDR3 has 14 amino acids. CDR3 DNA is the only sequence kept; it has 42 bases, read in frame from the first base. Collaborating institutions collected whole blood in K2EDTA tubes following their own protocols. For TCRbeta analysis, collaborators shipped samples in one of three forms: frozen whole blood, isolated PBMCs, or DNA extracted from either of those sample types. Results the study describes overall, beyond this receptor: How much clinical and demographic metadata was included differed by source and by participant, and the metadata was provided uncurated.

The source is an older woman with active COVID-19. Sequenced: peripheral blood. The rearrangement combines TRBV5-1 with TRBJ2-3; a stretch of 7 junction bases matches TRBD1. The CDR3 region has the sequence CASKDITGADTQYF. The sequence in DNA is TGCGCCAGCAAAGATATTACAGGGGCTGATACGCAGTATTTT.